This T cell receptor beta chain was recorded in a study of T cell repertoires in cytomegalovirus infection. On the study more broadly: Indications came from public TCR beta signatures; they pointed to CMV infection and to a matching HLA type.

Via MiXCR, TCRdb re-called the reads, giving one row per CDR3 protein. Of some 180,000 distinct CDR3 sequences in the sample, roughly 20% were seen once. Germline-derived CDR1 and CDR2 are SGHTA and FQGNSA. The V and J ends lost 6 bases and 12 bases, in that order; junction bases with no gene match: 11. The CDR3 length is 13 residues. Notes on the study in general: Dominating the ex vivo response were HLA-C-restricted CMV-specific TCR beta clonotypes. Cumulative public TCR beta family frequency identified carriers of CMV plus the relevant HLA.

This clonotype was counted ten times or more. Its antigen is not identified. Sequencing was done on a sample of PBMCs. This TCR came from a human donor in good health (CMV status not recorded). Some clones in this sample may be carry-over from other donors' samples. V and J are TRBV7-2 and TRBJ1-1, with 9 positions matching TRBD1. CDR3: CASSPETGQGSFF. The CDR3 coding sequence is TGTGCCAGCAGTCCCGAGACAGGACAGGGGTCTTTCTTT. Looking up the rest from reference TRBV7-2 and TRBJ1-1 gives the full variable domain: GAGVSQSPSNKVTEKGKDVELRCDPISGHTALYWYRQSLGQGLEFLIYFQGNSAPDKSGLPSDRFSAERTGGSVSTLTIQRTQQEDSAVYLCASSPETGQGSFFGQGTRLTVV.